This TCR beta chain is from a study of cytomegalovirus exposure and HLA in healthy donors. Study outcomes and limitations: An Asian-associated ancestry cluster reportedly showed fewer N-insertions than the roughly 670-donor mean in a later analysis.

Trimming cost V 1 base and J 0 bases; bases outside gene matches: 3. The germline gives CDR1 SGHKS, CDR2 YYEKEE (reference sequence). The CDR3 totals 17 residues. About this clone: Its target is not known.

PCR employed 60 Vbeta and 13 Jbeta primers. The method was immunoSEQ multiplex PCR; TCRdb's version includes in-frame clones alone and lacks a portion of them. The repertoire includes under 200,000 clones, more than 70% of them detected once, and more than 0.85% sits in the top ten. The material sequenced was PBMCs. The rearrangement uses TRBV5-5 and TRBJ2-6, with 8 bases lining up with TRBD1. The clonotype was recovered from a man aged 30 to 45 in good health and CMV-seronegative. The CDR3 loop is CASSLIRGPSGANVLTF. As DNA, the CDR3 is TGTGCCAGCAGCTTGATCAGGGGGCCCTCTGGGGCCAACGTCCTGACTTTC.